The next 12 T cell receptor beta chains were all read from a single sample in a study of graft-versus-host responses after intestinal transplantation (TCRdb year 2021). The method was the immunoSEQ multiplex PCR assay. TCRdb re-hosts the immuneACCESS table, in-frame sequences only. Its copies lack some clones; in the studies checked, an unresolved V gene accounts for under half of them, and the cause for the rest is not known. The sample data list some 100,000 clones, and around 92% of these were observed just once. The ten biggest clones cover over 0.06% of the sample. The antigens of these receptors remain unknown. In the paper's terms, the time point label means: cells obtained before transplantation from donor or recipient. The source material was unstimulated CD8+ T cells sorted from spleen or lymph node cells, sampled before transplant. The receptors originated from a human donor who was the organ donor for an intestinal transplant.

The rearrangement links TRBV19 to TRBJ2-7, with D possibly TRBD1 on 6 matching bases. Looked up from germline, CDR1 is LNHDA and CDR2 is SQIVND (reference sequence). V lost 3 bases and J 6 bases, leaving 21 bases between the germline ends. The CDR3 is made up of 16 amino acids. The CDR3 spells CASSISHVYRVFEQYF. CDR3 nucleotide sequence: TGTGCCAGTAGTATTAGTCATGTGTACAGGGTATTCGAGCAGTACTTC.

The chain recombines TRBV9 with TRBJ2-2, with 8 bases identical to TRBD2. Germline CDR1 SGDLS, CDR2 YYNGEE. V lost 3 bases, J lost 7 bases, and 2 bases stayed unmatched. This CDR3 is 13 amino acids long. The CDR3 protein is CASSAGTSGELFF. The CDR3 coding sequence is TGTGCCAGCAGCGCAGGGACTAGCGGGGAGCTGTTTTTT.

A remark on this clone: Other DNA sequences of this sample code for an identical CDR3. The chain couples TRBV9 to TRBJ2-1, with D possibly being TRBD2 (5 bases). The CDR3 consists of 15 residues. CDR1 is SGDLS and CDR2 is YYNGEE in the germline V gene. The V and J ends lost 0 bases and 0 bases respectively, with 7 bases between them. CDR3 region: CASSVAGNSYNEQFF. The DNA for the CDR3 is TGTGCCAGCAGCGTAGCGGGGAACTCCTACAATGAGCAGTTCTTC.

This chain joins TRBV11-2 and TRBJ1-1, with 8 bases aligning to TRBD1. After removal of 5 bases from V and 5 bases from J, the junction contained 10 bases not matched to a gene. Germline CDR1 and CDR2: SGHAT and FQNNGV. The CDR3 sequence is 15 residues long. The chain's CDR3 is CASSRRTGRGTEAFF. The DNA of the CDR3 is TGTGCCAGCAGCCGCCGGACAGGGCGAGGGACTGAAGCTTTCTTT.

The chain recombines TRBV10-3 with TRBJ2-7; TRBD1 aligns across 7 bases. CDR3 length equals 13 residues. Germline CDR1 reads ENHRY; CDR2 reads SYGVKD. J was trimmed by 0 bases and V by 9 bases; bases with no gene match: 5. The CDR3 sequence: CAIATGNSYEQYF. The CDR3 region has the DNA TGTGCCATTGCGACAGGGAACTCCTACGAGCAGTACTTC.

The rearrangement joins TRBV18 to TRBJ1-1; D remains ambiguous. Per the germline V gene, CDR1 is KGHSH and CDR2 is LQKENI. The CDR3 is 16 residues long. With 0 bases removed from V and 0 bases from J, the gap between germline ends came to 11 bases. CDR3 amino acids: CASSPPGQSMNTEAFF. CDR3 DNA: TGTGCCAGCTCACCACCGGGCCAATCCATGAACACTGAAGCTTTCTTT.

The chain recombines TRBV7-9 with TRBJ2-1, with TRBD2 matching over 7 bases. Germline CDR1 is SEHNR and CDR2 is FQNEAQ (reference sequence). The CDR3 totals 15 residues. Trimming removed 3 bases from V and 3 bases from J; junction bases left unmatched: 5. The CDR3 DNA reads as TGTGCCAGCAGCTTTGGGCTAGCGGTCTACAATGAGCAGTTCTTC. It encodes CASSFGLAVYNEQFF.

The chain has TRBV14 and TRBJ2-1; 7 nucleotides align to TRBD2. The V gene's germline CDR1 is SGHDN and CDR2 FVKESK. The CDR3 is 16 amino acids. V gave up 2 bases and J gave up 0 bases; unmatched junction bases: 4. CDR3 residues: CASSQSGGSSYNEQFF. In nucleotides, the CDR3 is TGTGCCAGCAGCCAATCTGGCGGGAGCTCCTACAATGAGCAGTTCTTC. Using reference TRBV14 and TRBJ2-1 for the parts outside the CDR3, the full variable domain is EAGVTQFPSHSVIEKGQTVTLRCDPISGHDNLYWYRRVMGKEIKFLLHFVKESKQDESGMPNNRFLAERTGGTYSTLKVQPAELEDSGVYFCASSQSGGSSYNEQFFGPGTRLTVL.

V is TRBV13 and J is TRBJ2-3, with 11 nucleotides matching TRBD2. V gave up 3 bases and J gave up 1 base; unmatched junction bases: 3. Germline assignment: CDR1 PRHDT and CDR2 FYEKMQ (reference sequence). The CDR3 covers 16 residues. The CDR3: CASSFLAGGGTDTQYF. In nucleotides, the CDR3 is TGTGCCAGCAGCTTTCTAGCGGGGGGCGGCACAGATACGCAGTATTTT.

The J gene is TRBJ1-6, the V gene TRBV4-1, with 8 bases matching TRBD1. Germline V gene lookup returns CDR1 MGHRA and CDR2 YSYEKL. V gave up 0 bases and J gave up 12 bases; unmatched junction bases: 1. The CDR3 runs to 13 residues. CDR3 coding DNA: TGCGCCAGCAGCCAAGAGACAGGGGTACCCCTCCACTTT. Protein sequence: CASSQETGVPLHF.

The rearrangement joins TRBV5-1 to TRBJ2-7; 9 nucleotides match TRBD1. Germline V gene lookup returns CDR1 SGHRS and CDR2 YFSETQ. The J segment lost 2 bases and the V segment lost 0 bases, leaving 9 bases of the junction unmatched. This CDR3 is 17 amino acids long. The CDR3 protein is CASSLVGGQGIPYEQYF. CDR3 nucleotide sequence: TGCGCCAGCAGCTTGGTGGGTGGACAGGGGATACCCTACGAGCAGTACTTC.

The J gene is TRBJ2-7, the V gene TRBV11-2, with D perhaps TRBD2 (5 bases). This CDR3 spans 16 amino acids. The germline gives CDR1 SGHAT, CDR2 FQNNGV. V was pared by 5 bases and J by 2 bases, with 19 bases between. The CDR3 DNA is TGTGCCAGCAGCAACTACCGGGGATACGATACCTACGAGCAGTACTTC. Its protein is CASSNYRGYDTYEQYF.